The 6 T cell receptor beta chains reported below all come from one sample, sequenced in a study of T cell repertoires in cytomegalovirus infection. TCRdb fed the reads into MiXCR, producing one record per CDR3 protein. The sample contains 600,000 to 800,000 distinct CDR3 sequences, roughly 24% of which appear only once. The sequenced sample was CD8+ T cells from PBMCs. Every receptor here comes from a human donor in good health (CMV status not recorded). Some clones in this sample may be carry-over from other donors' samples.

This clonotype was seen a few times. The chain links TRBV20-1 to TRBJ2-3; a possible D gene is TRBD2 (5 bases). V was shortened by 2 bases and J by 6 bases, with 12 bases between the two germline ends. The CDR3 contains 13 residues. The germline CDR1 and CDR2 sequences are DFQATT and SNEGSKA (reference sequence). The CDR3 DNA reads as TGCAGTGCTAGACGGGGAATAACGGATACGCAGTATTTT. It encodes CSARRGITDTQYF.

In its sample, this clonotype was seen a few times. The chain uses TRBV10-3 and TRBJ1-3; 7 bases fit TRBD1. The CDR3 runs 17 residues. CDR1 is ENHRY, CDR2 SYGVKD, per germline. The V and J ends lost 10 bases and 0 bases, in that order; junction bases with no gene match: 15. This CDR3 reads CATILPGTADSGNTIYF. As DNA, the CDR3 is TGTGCCACCATTCTTCCCGGGACAGCGGACTCTGGAAACACCATATATTTT.

The rearrangement uses TRBV20-1 and TRBJ1-5; D is unresolved. CDR1 is DFQATT and CDR2 is SNEGSKA in the germline V gene (reference sequence). The V gene lost 3 bases and the J gene lost 3 bases, with 12 bases spanning the gap. The CDR3 is made up of 14 amino acids. The CDR3 loop is CSASLTNNNQPQHF. In DNA, the CDR3 is TGCAGTGCTAGCTTGACAAACAACAATCAGCCCCAGCATTTT.

This clonotype was seen ten or more times. The CDR3 protein is CASHPGQAMNTEAFF. The CDR3 region has the DNA TGTGCCAGCCACCCGGGACAGGCCATGAACACTGAAGCTTTCTTT. This chain joins TRBV6-2 or TRBV6-3 and TRBJ1-1, with 8 bases matching TRBD1. With V trimmed by 8 bases and J by 0 bases, 8 bases remained unmatched. Germline lookup yields CDR1 MNHEY and CDR2 SVGEGT. The length of the CDR3 is 15 residues.

The chain recombines TRBV29-1 with TRBJ2-7; 9 nucleotides align to TRBD1. J was trimmed by 7 bases and V by 5 bases; bases with no gene match: 18. The CDR3 totals 16 residues. The V gene's germline CDR1 is SQVTM and CDR2 ANQGSEA. The CDR3: CSVNIYRTGEGWEQYV. In DNA form, the CDR3 reads TGCAGCGTTAATATCTATCGGACAGGGGAGGGGTGGGAGCAGTACGTC.

J is TRBJ2-1 and V is TRBV12-3 or TRBV12-4; the D is unclear. The CDR3 covers 12 residues. V was shortened by 6 bases and J by 10 bases, with 13 bases between the two germline ends. As DNA, the CDR3 is TGTGCCAGCAGCGTTCTCTTCGGGGAGCAGTTCTTC. Protein sequence: CASSVLFGEQFF.